This paragraph reports one TCR beta chain. Total RNA amounting to roughly 450 ng was the source from which TCR beta cDNA was made with a constant-region primer. Three nested multiplex PCR rounds of slightly modified ARM-PCR generated TCR beta libraries. Primers for the first two PCR rounds were TRBV1-TRBV30 forward primers and a C-beta reverse primer (about 9 cycles per round). Using its own MiXCR run on the multiplex PCR reads, TCRdb lists one record per CDR3 protein. Of about 54,000 distinct CDR3 sequences detected, about 80% appear once; the ten largest clones hold less than 30%. The data belong to a study of tumor-infiltrating lymphocytes in primary liver carcinoma. About the study: Samples had roughly 3.65 to 7.5 million productive TCRbeta reads, comparable between tissue types.

The ends were cut back, 10 bases at V and 10 bases at J, with 13 bases in the middle. Germline lookup yields CDR1 MNHEY and CDR2 SVGAGI. CDR3 size: 11 residues. Co-extraction of RNA and DNA was performed on roughly 20-34 mg of unsorted bulk tissue. The clonotype was recovered from a man aged 40-49 years with primary liver carcinoma and hepatitis B virus infection. The specimen was liver tumor tissue from sampling region 2. Indicated subset: tumor region T2, inferior pole. The V call is TRBV6-5, the J call TRBJ2-2; D not certain. CDR3 DNA: TGTGCCAACAGCCTCTGGGTGGAGCTGTTTTTT. It codes for CANSLWVELFF.